The 18 T cell receptor beta chains listed next were all sequenced from one sample in a study of blood T cell repertoires in COVID-19. Method: immunoSEQ multiplex PCR; TCRdb's copy keeps in-frame clones and lacks some. The profile shows approximately 190,000 clones, roughly 80% of them singletons. Sequencing was performed on peripheral blood. These receptors originate from a woman aged 60-75 years with COVID-19, enrolled during active disease.

The rearrangement joins TRBV7-2 to TRBJ2-1, with 12 bases that match TRBD2. This CDR3 contains 16 residues. Trimming at V came to 8 bases and at J to 4 bases, leaving 9 bases not matched to a gene. Germline V gene sequence: CDR1 SGHTA, CDR2 FQGNSA. As DNA, the CDR3 is TGTGCCAGCGGGCGGACTAGCGGGGCACTATACAATGAGCAGTTCTTC. Its translation: CASGRTSGALYNEQFF.

The CDR3 DNA follows: TGCGCCAGCAGCCGCACAGGGGGATATGGCTACACCTTC. Protein sequence: CASSRTGGYGYTF. The chain is built from TRBV4-1 and TRBJ1-2, with 8 bases fitting TRBD1. V shed 4 bases, J shed 5 bases, and the junction held 3 bases outside the gene matches. The CDR3 spans 13 residues. Germline assignment: CDR1 MGHRA and CDR2 YSYEKL.

This clone has only a few counts. This rearrangement joins TRBV7-2 to TRBJ2-1, with D unclear. CDR1 is SGHTA, CDR2 FQGNSA, per germline. This CDR3 has 15 amino acids. V was pared by 5 bases and J by 7 bases, with 18 bases between. The CDR3 spells CASSPMWSGKNEQFF. The CDR3 DNA reads TGTGCCAGCAGCCCCATGTGGTCAGGCAAGAATGAGCAGTTCTTC.

The chain couples TRBV12-3 or TRBV12-4 to TRBJ2-5; D is unclear. V lost 7 bases and J lost 2, with 11 bases in between. The CDR3 spans 13 residues. CDR3 in amino acids: CASTENWQETQYF. CDR3 DNA: TGTGCCAGCACCGAGAACTGGCAAGAGACCCAGTACTTC.

V usage is TRBV7-3 and J usage is TRBJ1-2, with TRBD1 identical over 8 bases. The germline V gene has CDR1 SGHTA and CDR2 FQGTGA. The CDR3 consists of 14 residues. After removal of 0 bases from V and 7 bases from J, the junction contained 4 bases not matched to a gene. In nucleotides, the CDR3 is TGTGCCAGCAGCTTAACCCCGGGACAGGCTGGCTACACCTTC. Protein product: CASSLTPGQAGYTF.

The CDR3 loop reads CASSSRTGGAITEAFF. The CDR3 DNA sequence: TGCGCCAGCAGCTCACGGACAGGGGGCGCAATAACTGAAGCTTTCTTT. V gene TRBV5-1 combines with J gene TRBJ1-1, with 11 bases aligning to TRBD1. CDR1 is SGHRS and CDR2 is YFSETQ in the germline V gene. Trimming removed 3 bases from V and 5 bases from J; junction bases left unmatched: 9. The CDR3 is made up of 16 amino acids.

This clone was observed a few times. This chain uses TRBV2 with TRBJ2-1; D might be TRBD2 (6 bases). The V end lost 8 bases, the J end lost 7 bases, and 18 bases lay between the germline ends. Germline values: CDR1 SNHLY, CDR2 FYNNEI. The CDR3 is made up of 14 amino acids. CDR3 DNA sequence: TGTGCCAGCGGCAGACTAGAAAATCGAAATGAGCAGTTCTTC. Amino acid sequence: CASGRLENRNEQFF.

The gene calls are TRBV4-3 and TRBJ2-3; the D gene is possibly TRBD2 (5 bases). V lost 4 bases to trimming and J lost 6 bases, with 11 bases between them. The CDR3 length is 13 residues. CDR1 is LGHNA and CDR2 is YSLEER in the germline V gene. The CDR3 sequence is CASSPRGGDTQYF. The DNA for the CDR3 is TGCGCCAGCAGCCCGAGAGGCGGGGATACGCAGTATTTT.

This sequence joins TRBV27 and TRBJ1-1; D not certain. V gave up 0 bases and J gave up 6 bases, with 8 bases separating them. The CDR3 is 13 residues long. CDR1 and CDR2 (germline): MNHEY, SMNVEV (reference sequence). The CDR3 here is CASSLSPRAEAFF. CDR3 DNA sequence: TGTGCCAGCAGTTTATCACCCCGGGCTGAAGCTTTCTTT.

This chain connects TRBV7-8 to TRBJ1-3; TRBD1 matches at 9 bases. The CDR3 is 14 amino acids. Germline lookup yields CDR1 SGHVS and CDR2 FQNEAQ. V lost 3 bases and J lost 8; bases outside the gene matches: 5. For the CDR3, the DNA is TGTGCCAGCAGCTTCGGACAGGGGCAGGACACCATATATTTT. The encoded protein is CASSFGQGQDTIYF.

This chain uses TRBV28 with TRBJ2-5, with 10 bases that match TRBD2. J lost 7 bases, V lost 3 bases, and 14 bases had no gene match. This CDR3 has 17 amino acids. Germline CDR1 MDHEN, CDR2 SYDVKM. CDR3 amino acids: CASSFRPRGSGGLTQYF. CDR3 DNA sequence: TGTGCCAGCAGTTTTCGACCTCGGGGTAGCGGGGGGTTGACCCAGTACTTC.

The chain couples TRBV5-6 to TRBJ2-3; D perhaps matches TRBD2 (5 bases). This CDR3 is 14 amino acids long. CDR1 SGHDT and CDR2 YYEEEE come from the germline V gene. V was clipped by 2 bases and J by 2 bases, with 9 bases between them. This chain's CDR3 is CASSLGLHTDTQYF. DNA of the CDR3: TGTGCCAGCAGCTTAGGACTTCACACAGATACGCAGTATTTT. Supplemented by reference TRBV5-6 and TRBJ2-3, the full variable domain reads DAGVTQSPTHLIKTRGQQVTLRCSPKSGHDTVSWYQQALGQGPQFIFQYYEEEERQRGNFPDRFSGHQFPNYSSELNVNALLLGDSALYLCASSLGLHTDTQYFGPGTRLTVL.

Turning to this clone: The germline gene is not matched at one end of the junction; a read error may be the cause. Different DNA sequences within this sample yield the same CDR3. The CDR3 sequence is CASSTGTGEETQYF. DNA for the CDR3: TGTGCTAGCAGCACCGGGACAGGGGAAGAGACCCAGTACTTC. V and J are TRBV7-7 and TRBJ2-5, with 10 bases lining up with TRBD1. Germline V gene lookup returns CDR1 SSHAT and CDR2 FNYEAQ (reference sequence). This CDR3 has 14 residues. The full variable domain, in which reference TRBV7-7 and TRBJ2-5 provide the parts outside the CDR3, is GAGVSQSPRYKVTKRGQDVTLRCDPISSHATLYWYQQALGQGPEFLTYFNYEAQPDKSGLPSDRFSAERPEGSISTLTIQRTEQRDSAMYRCASSTGTGEETQYFGPGTRLLVL.

The rearrangement joins TRBV6-1 to TRBJ1-4, with TRBD1 identical over 11 bases. V trimming: 4 bases; J trimming: 8 bases; junction bases outside the gene matches: 6. The germline CDR1 and CDR2 sequences are MNHNS and SASEGT. The CDR3 is 15 residues long. CDR3 region: CASSVGQGAGEKLFF. CDR3 in DNA: TGTGCCAGCAGTGTAGGACAGGGGGCTGGAGAAAAACTGTTTTTT.

This clone came up a few times. The CDR3 here is CASNLPTDHDGYTF. The CDR3 region has the DNA TGTGCCAGTAACCTCCCGACAGACCATGATGGCTACACCTTC. This sequence joins TRBV19 and TRBJ1-2, with D perhaps TRBD1 (5 bases). V lost 7 bases to trimming and J lost 6 bases, with 18 bases between them. The CDR3 totals 14 residues. Germline CDR1 LNHDA, CDR2 SQIVND (reference sequence).

The chain combines TRBV15 with TRBJ1-6, with D perhaps TRBD1 (5 bases). CDR3 size: 17 residues. CDR1 is LNHNV, CDR2 YYDKDF, per germline (reference sequence). Trimming took 1 base from V and 9 from J, leaving 19 bases between them. In DNA form, the CDR3 reads TGTGCCACCAGCAGAGGGAATCCCCCTGGGGCCACTTCACCCCTCCACTTT. It codes for CATSRGNPPGATSPLHF.

The gene calls are TRBV3-1 (or the pseudogene TRBV3-2) and TRBJ2-4; 7 positions agree with TRBD1. Germline assignment: CDR1 LGHDT and CDR2 YNNKEL (reference sequence). With 0 bases clipped from V and 7 bases from J, the junction kept 6 bases outside the gene matches. This CDR3 is 15 amino acids long. In nucleotides, the CDR3 is TGTGCCAGCAGCCAAGAAAAGGGGGCGCTGAACATTCAGTACTTC. Translation: CASSQEKGALNIQYF.

V and J are TRBV6-4 and TRBJ1-5; the D is unclear. The V gene's germline CDR1 is MRHNA and CDR2 SNTAGT. The CDR3 is made up of 12 amino acids. With 7 bases removed from V and 6 bases from J, the gap between germline ends came to 10 bases. CDR3 nucleotide sequence: TGTGCCAGCATTCCGTGCGCTCAGCCCCAGCATTTT. This translates into CASIPCAQPQHF.